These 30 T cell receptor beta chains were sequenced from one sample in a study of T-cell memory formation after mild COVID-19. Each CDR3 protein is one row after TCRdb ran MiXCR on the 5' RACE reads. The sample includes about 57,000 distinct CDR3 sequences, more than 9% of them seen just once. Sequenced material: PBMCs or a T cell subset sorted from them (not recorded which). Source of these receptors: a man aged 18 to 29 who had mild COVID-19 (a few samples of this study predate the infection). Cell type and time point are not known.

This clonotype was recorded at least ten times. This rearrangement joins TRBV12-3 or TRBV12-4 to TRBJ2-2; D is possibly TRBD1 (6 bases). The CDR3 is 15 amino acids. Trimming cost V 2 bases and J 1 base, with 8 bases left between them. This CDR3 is CASSLPTGNTGELFF. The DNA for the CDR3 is TGTGCCAGCAGTTTACCGACAGGGAACACCGGGGAGCTGTTTTTT.

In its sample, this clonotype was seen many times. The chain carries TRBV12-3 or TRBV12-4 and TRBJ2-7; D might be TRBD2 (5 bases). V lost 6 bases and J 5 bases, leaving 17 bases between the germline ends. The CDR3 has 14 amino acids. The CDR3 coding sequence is TGTGCCAGCAGCCTCACTTTCCGGGGTGACGAGCAGTACTTC. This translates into CASSLTFRGDEQYF.

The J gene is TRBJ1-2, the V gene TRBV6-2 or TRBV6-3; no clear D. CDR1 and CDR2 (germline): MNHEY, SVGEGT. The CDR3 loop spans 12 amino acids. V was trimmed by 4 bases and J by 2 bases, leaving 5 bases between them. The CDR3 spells CASSFRNYGYTF. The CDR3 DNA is TGTGCCAGCAGTTTCCGGAACTATGGCTACACCTTC.

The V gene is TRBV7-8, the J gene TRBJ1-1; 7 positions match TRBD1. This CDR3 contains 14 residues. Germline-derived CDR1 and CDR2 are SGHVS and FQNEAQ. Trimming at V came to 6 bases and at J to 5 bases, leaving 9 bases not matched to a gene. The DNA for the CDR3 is TGTGCCAGCAGGCGACAGGGAACCGGAACTGAAGCTTTCTTT. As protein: CASRRQGTGTEAFF.

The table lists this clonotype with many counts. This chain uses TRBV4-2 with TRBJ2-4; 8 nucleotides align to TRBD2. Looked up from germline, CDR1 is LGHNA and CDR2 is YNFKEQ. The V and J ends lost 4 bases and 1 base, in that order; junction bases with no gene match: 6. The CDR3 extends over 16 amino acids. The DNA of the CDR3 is TGTGCCAGCAGCCTTGGGAGCGGGGGTGCCAAAAACATTCAGTACTTC. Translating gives CASSLGSGGAKNIQYF.

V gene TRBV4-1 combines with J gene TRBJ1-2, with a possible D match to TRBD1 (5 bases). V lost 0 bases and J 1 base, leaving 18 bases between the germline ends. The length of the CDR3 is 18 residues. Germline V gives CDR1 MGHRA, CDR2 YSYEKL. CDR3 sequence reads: CASSQEPAKGPYNYGYTF. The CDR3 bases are TGCGCCAGCAGCCAAGAACCGGCGAAGGGGCCTTATAACTATGGCTACACCTTC.

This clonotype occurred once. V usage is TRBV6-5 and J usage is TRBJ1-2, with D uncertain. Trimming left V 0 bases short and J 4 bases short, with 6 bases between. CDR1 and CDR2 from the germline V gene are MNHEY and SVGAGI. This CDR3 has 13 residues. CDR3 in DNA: TGTGCCAGCAGTTACTCGGGTTCCTATGGCTACACCTTC. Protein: CASSYSGSYGYTF.

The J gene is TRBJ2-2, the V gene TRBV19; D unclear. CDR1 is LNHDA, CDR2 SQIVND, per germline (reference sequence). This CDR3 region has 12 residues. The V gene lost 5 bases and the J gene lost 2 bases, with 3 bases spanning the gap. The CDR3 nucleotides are TGTGCCAGTAGTCAAAACACCGGGGAGCTGTTTTTT. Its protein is CASSQNTGELFF. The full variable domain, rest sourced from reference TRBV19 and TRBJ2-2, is DGGITQSPKYLFRKEGQNVTLSCEQNLNHDAMYWYRQDPGQGLRLIYYSQIVNDFQKGDIAEGYSVSREKKESFPLTVTSAQKNPTAFYLCASSQNTGELFFGEGSRLTVL.

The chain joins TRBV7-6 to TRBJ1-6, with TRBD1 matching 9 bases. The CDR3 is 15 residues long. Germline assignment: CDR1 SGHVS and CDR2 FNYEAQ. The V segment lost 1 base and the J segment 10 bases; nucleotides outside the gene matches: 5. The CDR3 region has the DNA TGTGCCAGCAGCTTAGGGGACAGGGCCAACTCACCCCTCCACTTT. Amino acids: CASSLGDRANSPLHF.

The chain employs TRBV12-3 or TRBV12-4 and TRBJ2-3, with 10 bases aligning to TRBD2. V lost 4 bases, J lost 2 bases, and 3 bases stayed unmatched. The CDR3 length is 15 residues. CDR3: CASSYGLADTDTQYF. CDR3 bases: TGTGCCAGCAGTTACGGACTAGCGGACACAGATACGCAGTATTTT.

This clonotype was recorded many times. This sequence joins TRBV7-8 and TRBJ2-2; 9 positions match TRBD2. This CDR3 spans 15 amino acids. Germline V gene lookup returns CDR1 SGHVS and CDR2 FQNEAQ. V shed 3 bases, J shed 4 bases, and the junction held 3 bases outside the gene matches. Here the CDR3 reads CASSFPLAGTGELFF. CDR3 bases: TGTGCCAGCAGCTTTCCACTAGCGGGCACCGGGGAGCTGTTTTTT.

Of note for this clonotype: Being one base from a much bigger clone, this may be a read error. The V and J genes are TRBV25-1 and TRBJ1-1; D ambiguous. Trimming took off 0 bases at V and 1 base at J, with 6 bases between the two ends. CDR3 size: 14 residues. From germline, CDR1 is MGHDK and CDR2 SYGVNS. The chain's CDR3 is CASSEYIQNTEAFF. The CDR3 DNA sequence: TGTGCCAGCAGTGAATATATACAGAACACTGAAGCTTTCTTT.

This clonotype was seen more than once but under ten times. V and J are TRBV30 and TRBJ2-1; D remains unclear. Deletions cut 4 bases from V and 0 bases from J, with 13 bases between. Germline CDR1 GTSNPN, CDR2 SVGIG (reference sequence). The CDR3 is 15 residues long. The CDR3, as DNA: TGTGCCTGGATGGGTGGACGCAGCTCCTACAATGAGCAGTTCTTC. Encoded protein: CAWMGGRSSYNEQFF.

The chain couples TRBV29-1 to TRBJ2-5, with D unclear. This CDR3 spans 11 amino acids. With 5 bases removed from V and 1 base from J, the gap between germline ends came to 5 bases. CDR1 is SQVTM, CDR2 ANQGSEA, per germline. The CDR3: CSVWIQETQYF. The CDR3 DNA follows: TGCAGCGTTTGGATCCAAGAGACCCAGTACTTC.

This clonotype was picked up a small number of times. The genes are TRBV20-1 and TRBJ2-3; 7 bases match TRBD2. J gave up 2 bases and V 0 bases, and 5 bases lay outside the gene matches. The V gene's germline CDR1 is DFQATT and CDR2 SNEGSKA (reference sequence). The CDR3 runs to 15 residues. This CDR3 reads CSAREAGVPTDTQYF. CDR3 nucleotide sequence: TGCAGTGCTAGAGAGGCGGGGGTCCCCACAGATACGCAGTATTTT.

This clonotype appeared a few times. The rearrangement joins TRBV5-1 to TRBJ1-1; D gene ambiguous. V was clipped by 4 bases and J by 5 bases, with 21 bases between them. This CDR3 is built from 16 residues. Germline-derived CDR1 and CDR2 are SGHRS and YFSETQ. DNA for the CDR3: TGCGCCAGCAGCCTTTTTTCGGTAGGATTGATGACTGAAGCTTTCTTT. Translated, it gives CASSLFSVGLMTEAFF. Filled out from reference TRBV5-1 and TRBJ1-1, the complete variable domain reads KAGVTQTPRYLIKTRGQQVTLSCSPISGHRSVSWYQQTPGQGLQFLFEYFSETQRNKGNFPGRFSGRQFSNSRSEMNVSTLELGDSALYLCASSLFSVGLMTEAFFGQGTRLTVV.

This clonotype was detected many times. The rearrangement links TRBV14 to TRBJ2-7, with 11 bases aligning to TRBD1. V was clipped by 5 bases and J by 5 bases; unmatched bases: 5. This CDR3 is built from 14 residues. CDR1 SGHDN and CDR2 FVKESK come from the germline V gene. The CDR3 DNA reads TGTGCCAGCAGCTCCCGGGACAGGGGGAACGAGCAGTACTTC. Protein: CASSSRDRGNEQYF.

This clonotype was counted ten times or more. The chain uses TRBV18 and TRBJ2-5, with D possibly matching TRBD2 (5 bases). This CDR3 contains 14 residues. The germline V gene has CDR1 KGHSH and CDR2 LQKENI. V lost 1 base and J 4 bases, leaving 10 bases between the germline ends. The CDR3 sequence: CASSPLGSGETQYF. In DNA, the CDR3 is TGTGCCAGCTCACCACTGGGAAGCGGAGAGACCCAGTACTTC.

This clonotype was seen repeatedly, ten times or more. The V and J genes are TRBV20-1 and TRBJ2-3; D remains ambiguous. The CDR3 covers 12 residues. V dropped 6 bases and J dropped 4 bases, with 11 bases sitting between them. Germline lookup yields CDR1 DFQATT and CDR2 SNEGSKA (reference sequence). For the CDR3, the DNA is TGCAGTGCCGCATCCGGTTCAGATACGCAGTATTTT. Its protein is CSAASGSDTQYF.

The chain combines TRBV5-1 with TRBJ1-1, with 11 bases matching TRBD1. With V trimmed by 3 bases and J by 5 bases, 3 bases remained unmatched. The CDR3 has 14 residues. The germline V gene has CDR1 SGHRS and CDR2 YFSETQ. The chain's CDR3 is CASSSGQGGTEAFF. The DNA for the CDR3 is TGCGCCAGCAGCTCGGGACAGGGGGGAACTGAAGCTTTCTTT.

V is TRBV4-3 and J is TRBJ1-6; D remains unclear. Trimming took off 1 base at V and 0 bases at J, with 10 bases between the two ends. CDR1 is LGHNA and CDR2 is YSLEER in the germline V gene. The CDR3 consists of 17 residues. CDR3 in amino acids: CASSQGSGSSYNSPLHF. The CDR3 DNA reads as TGCGCCAGCAGCCAAGGGTCGGGGAGCTCCTATAATTCACCCCTCCACTTT.

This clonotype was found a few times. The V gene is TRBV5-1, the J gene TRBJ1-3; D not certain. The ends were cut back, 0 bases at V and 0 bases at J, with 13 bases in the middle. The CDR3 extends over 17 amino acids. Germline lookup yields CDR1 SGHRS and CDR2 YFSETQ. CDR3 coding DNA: TGCGCCAGCAGCTTGGACGCGTGGGATCTCTCTGGAAACACCATATATTTT. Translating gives CASSLDAWDLSGNTIYF.

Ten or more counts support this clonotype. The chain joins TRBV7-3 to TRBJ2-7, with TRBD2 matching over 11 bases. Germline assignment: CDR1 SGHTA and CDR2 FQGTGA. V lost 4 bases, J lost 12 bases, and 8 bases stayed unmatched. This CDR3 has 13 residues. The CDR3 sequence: CASSSGTSGQRYF. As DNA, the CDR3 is TGTGCCAGCAGCTCCGGGACTAGCGGCCAAAGGTACTTC. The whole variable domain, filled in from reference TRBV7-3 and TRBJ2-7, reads GAGVSQTPSNKVTEKGKYVELRCDPISGHTALYWYRQSLGQGPEFLIYFQGTGAADDSGLPNDRFFAVRPEGSVSTLKIQRTERGDSAVYLCASSSGTSGQRYFGPGTRLTVT.

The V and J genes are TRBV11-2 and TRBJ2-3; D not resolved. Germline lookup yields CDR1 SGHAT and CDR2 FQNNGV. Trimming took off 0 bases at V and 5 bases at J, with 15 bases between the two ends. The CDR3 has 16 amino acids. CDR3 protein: CASSLDHPTNGDTQYF. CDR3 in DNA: TGTGCCAGCAGCTTAGATCACCCTACCAATGGAGATACGCAGTATTTT. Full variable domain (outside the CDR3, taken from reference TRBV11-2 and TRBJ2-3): EAGVAQSPRYKIIEKRQSVAFWCNPISGHATLYWYQQILGQGPKLLIQFQNNGVVDDSQLPKDRFSAERLKGVDSTLKIQPAKLEDSAVYLCASSLDHPTNGDTQYFGPGTRLTVL.

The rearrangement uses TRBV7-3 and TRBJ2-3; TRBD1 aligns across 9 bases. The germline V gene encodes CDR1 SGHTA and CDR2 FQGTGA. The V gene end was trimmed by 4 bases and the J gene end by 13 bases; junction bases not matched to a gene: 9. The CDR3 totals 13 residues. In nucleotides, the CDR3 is TGTGCCAGCAGCTCAATACAGGGGGCGAAGGAGTATTTT. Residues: CASSSIQGAKEYF.

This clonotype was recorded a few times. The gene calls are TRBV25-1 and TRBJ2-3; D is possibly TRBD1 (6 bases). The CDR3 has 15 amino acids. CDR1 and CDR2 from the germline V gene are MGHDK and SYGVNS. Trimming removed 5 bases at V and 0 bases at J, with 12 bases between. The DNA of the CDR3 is TGTGCCAGCAGTCAGGGGACGTATAGCACAGATACGCAGTATTTT. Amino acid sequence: CASSQGTYSTDTQYF.

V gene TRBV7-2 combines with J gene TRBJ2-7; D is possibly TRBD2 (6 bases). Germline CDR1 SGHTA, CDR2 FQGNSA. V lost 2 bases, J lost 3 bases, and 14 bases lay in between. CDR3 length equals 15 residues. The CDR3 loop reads CASSLQGSGLYEQYF. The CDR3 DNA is TGTGCCAGCAGCTTACAAGGGTCGGGACTCTACGAGCAGTACTTC. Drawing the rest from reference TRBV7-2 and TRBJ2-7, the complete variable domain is GAGVSQSPSNKVTEKGKDVELRCDPISGHTALYWYRQSLGQGLEFLIYFQGNSAPDKSGLPSDRFSAERTGGSVSTLTIQRTQQEDSAVYLCASSLQGSGLYEQYFGPGTRLTVT.

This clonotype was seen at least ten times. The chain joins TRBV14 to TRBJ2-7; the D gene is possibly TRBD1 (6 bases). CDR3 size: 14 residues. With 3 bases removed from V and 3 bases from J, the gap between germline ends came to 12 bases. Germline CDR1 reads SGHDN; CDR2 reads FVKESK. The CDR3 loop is CASSQSGAFYEQYV. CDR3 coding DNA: TGTGCCAGCAGCCAGTCAGGGGCATTCTACGAGCAGTACGTC.

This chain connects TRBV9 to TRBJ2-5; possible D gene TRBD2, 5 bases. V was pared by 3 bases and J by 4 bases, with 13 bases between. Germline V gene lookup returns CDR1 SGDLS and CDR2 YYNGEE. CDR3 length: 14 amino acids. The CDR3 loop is CASSGRRAGETQYF. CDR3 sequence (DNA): TGTGCCAGCAGCGGACGGCGGGCGGGAGAGACCCAGTACTTC.

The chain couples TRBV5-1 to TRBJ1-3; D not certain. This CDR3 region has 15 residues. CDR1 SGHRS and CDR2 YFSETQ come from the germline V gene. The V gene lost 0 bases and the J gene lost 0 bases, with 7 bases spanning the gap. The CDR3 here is CASSLEQSSGNTIYF. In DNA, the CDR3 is TGCGCCAGCAGCTTGGAACAGAGCTCTGGAAACACCATATATTTT. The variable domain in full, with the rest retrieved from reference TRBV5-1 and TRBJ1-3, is KAGVTQTPRYLIKTRGQQVTLSCSPISGHRSVSWYQQTPGQGLQFLFEYFSETQRNKGNFPGRFSGRQFSNSRSEMNVSTLELGDSALYLCASSLEQSSGNTIYFGEGSWLTVV.